A single sample is the source of the 14 T cell receptor beta chains below, sequenced in a study of blood T cell repertoires in COVID-19. Assay used: immunoSEQ multiplex PCR; TCRdb lists only in-frame clones, some missing. The data hold fewer than 90,000 clones, with 84% observed a single time. What was sequenced was peripheral blood. All receptors derive from a human donor in a cohort sampled during active COVID-19.

This clone was picked up one time. The rearrangement links TRBV19 to TRBJ2-2, with a possible D match to TRBD1 (5 bases). The CDR3 extends over 14 amino acids. V was shortened by 5 bases and J by 1 base, with 8 bases between the two germline ends. Germline CDR1 reads LNHDA; CDR2 reads SQIVND (reference sequence). CDR3 loop: CASSPTGNTGELFF. The CDR3, as DNA: TGTGCCAGTAGTCCTACAGGGAACACCGGGGAGCTGTTTTTT.

The rearrangement joins TRBV7-8 to TRBJ1-5; 9 nucleotides agree with TRBD1. V lost 5 bases, J lost 5 bases, and 7 bases stayed unmatched. CDR1 is SGHVS, CDR2 FQNEAQ, per germline. The CDR3 sequence is 15 residues long. This CDR3 is CASSGGTGSDQPQHF. The CDR3 DNA reads as TGTGCCAGCAGCGGTGGGACAGGGTCGGATCAGCCCCAGCATTTT.

The chain combines TRBV6-5 with TRBJ2-1, with TRBD1 matching over 10 bases. Germline V gene data show CDR1 as MNHEY and CDR2 as SVGAGI. CDR3 size: 15 residues. Trimming removed 7 bases from V and 4 bases from J; junction bases left unmatched: 7. The CDR3 DNA is TGTGCCAGCAAATCGGACAGGGGGGTATACAATGAGCAGTTCTTC. Protein: CASKSDRGVYNEQFF.

The chain combines TRBV7-2 with TRBJ2-7; TRBD2 matches 8 bases. With 3 bases clipped from V and 1 base from J, the junction kept 2 bases outside the gene matches. Germline V gene data show CDR1 as SGHTA and CDR2 as FQGNSA. CDR3 length: 14 residues. The CDR3: CASSLREASYEQYF. In DNA, the CDR3 is TGTGCCAGCAGCTTGCGGGAGGCGTCCTACGAGCAGTACTTC.

The rearrangement joins TRBV5-4 to TRBJ1-6, with D hard to call. The V gene's germline CDR1 is SGHNT and CDR2 YYREEE (reference sequence). The V gene lost 5 bases and the J gene lost 6 bases, with 21 bases spanning the gap. The CDR3 is 17 amino acids. The DNA of the CDR3 is TGTGCCAGCAGACAATTTGGGGAGGGCCCAACTAATTCACCCCTCCACTTT. Translating it yields CASRQFGEGPTNSPLHF.

This rearrangement joins TRBV18 to TRBJ1-6; D uncertain. Germline assignment: CDR1 KGHSH and CDR2 LQKENI. Trimming cost V 3 bases and J 0 bases, with 9 bases left between them. This CDR3 spans 16 amino acids. CDR3 sequence: CASSPSEGSYNSPLHF. The CDR3, as DNA: TGTGCCAGCTCACCTTCTGAGGGCTCCTATAATTCACCCCTCCACTTT. The full variable domain, completed using reference TRBV18 and TRBJ1-6, is NAGVMQNPRHLVRRRGQEARLRCSPMKGHSHVYWYRQLPEEGLKFMVYLQKENIIDESGMPKERFSAEFPKEGPSILRIQQVVRGDSAAYFCASSPSEGSYNSPLHFGNGTRLTVT.

CDR3 loop: CATMPSGSYEQYF. DNA for the CDR3: TGTGCCACTATGCCTAGCGGCTCCTACGAGCAGTACTTC. V usage is TRBV6-6 and J usage is TRBJ2-7, with 7 bases identical to TRBD2. The germline V gene has CDR1 MNHNY and CDR2 SVGAGI (reference sequence). V lost 10 bases and J lost 0; bases outside the gene matches: 6. The CDR3 spans 13 residues.

V gene TRBV2 combines with J gene TRBJ1-2; 9 bases are a match to TRBD1. The CDR3 extends over 14 amino acids. With 7 bases clipped from V and 4 bases from J, the junction kept 7 bases outside the gene matches. CDR1 is SNHLY and CDR2 is FYNNEI in the germline V gene. The CDR3 nucleotides are TGTGCCAGCAAACGGGGACAGGGAACCTATGGCTACACCTTC. It specifies CASKRGQGTYGYTF.

The J gene is TRBJ2-5, the V gene TRBV6-5; D is possibly TRBD1 (5 bases). Trimming removed 6 bases at V and 1 base at J, with 9 bases between. The CDR3 runs 13 residues. Looked up from germline, CDR1 is MNHEY and CDR2 is SVGAGI. The CDR3 DNA reads as TGTGCCAGCAGGAAGACAGTCCAAGAGACCCAGTACTTC. Translation gives CASRKTVQETQYF.

DNA for the CDR3: TGTGCCAGCAGTCCGCGGGGACAGGGGGCGTCCCCCCAGCCCCAGCATTTT. It is translated as CASSPRGQGASPQPQHF. The chain carries TRBV6-8 and TRBJ1-5, with TRBD1 matching over 12 bases. Germline lookup yields CDR1 MNHGY and CDR2 SAAAGT. The CDR3 extends over 17 amino acids. V was pared by 5 bases and J by 7 bases, with 12 bases of the junction left unmatched.

V usage is TRBV19 and J usage is TRBJ2-7, with TRBD2 identical over 7 bases. Per the germline V gene, CDR1 is LNHDA and CDR2 is SQIVND (reference sequence). Trimming took 5 bases from V and 6 from J; bases not matched to a gene: 7. The CDR3 is 13 residues long. The CDR3 nucleotides read TGTGCCAGTAGTGGGGGGGACTCCAGCGAGCAGTACTTC. This translates into CASSGGDSSEQYF.

The rearrangement joins TRBV10-1 to TRBJ2-7; possible D gene TRBD2, 5 bases. The germline CDR1 and CDR2 sequences are WNHNN and SYGVQD (reference sequence). The CDR3 is 15 amino acids. V dropped 0 bases and J dropped 1 base, with 10 bases sitting between them. The CDR3 region is CASSESGVRSYEQYF. CDR3 in DNA: TGCGCCAGCAGTGAGTCGGGAGTCCGGTCCTACGAGCAGTACTTC.

The rearrangement links TRBV27 to TRBJ2-1; maybe TRBD2 (5 bases). The germline V gene encodes CDR1 MNHEY and CDR2 SMNVEV (reference sequence). V shed 4 bases and J shed 2 bases, with 18 bases lying between them. There are 17 residues in the CDR3. The CDR3 sequence is CASSSRGGPAAYNEQFF. CDR3 in DNA: TGTGCCAGCAGTTCGCGAGGAGGTCCTGCTGCCTACAATGAGCAGTTCTTC.

The chain uses TRBV7-9 and TRBJ2-3, with 9 positions matching TRBD2. The CDR3 contains 16 residues. Germline values: CDR1 SEHNR, CDR2 FQNEAQ (reference sequence). The V gene end was trimmed by 5 bases and the J gene end by 5 bases; junction bases not matched to a gene: 11. The CDR3: CASSRPAGGERDTQYF. The CDR3 DNA follows: TGTGCCAGCAGCCGACCAGCGGGAGGCGAGAGAGATACGCAGTATTTT.